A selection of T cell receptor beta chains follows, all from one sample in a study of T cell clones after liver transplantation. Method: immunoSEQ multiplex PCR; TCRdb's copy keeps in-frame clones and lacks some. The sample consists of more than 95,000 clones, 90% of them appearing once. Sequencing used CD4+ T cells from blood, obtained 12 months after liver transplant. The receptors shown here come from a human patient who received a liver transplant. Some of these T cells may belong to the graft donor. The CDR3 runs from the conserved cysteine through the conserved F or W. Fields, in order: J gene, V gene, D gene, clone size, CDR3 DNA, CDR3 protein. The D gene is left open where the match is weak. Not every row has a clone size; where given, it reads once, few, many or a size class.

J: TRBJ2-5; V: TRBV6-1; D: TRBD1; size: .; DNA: TGTGCCAGCAGTTTCCCAGGGGGCCAAGAGACCCAGTACTTC; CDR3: CASSFPGGQETQYF
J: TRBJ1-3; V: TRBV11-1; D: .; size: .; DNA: TGTGCCAGCAGCTTAGCGCTTGGAAACACCATATATTTT; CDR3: CASSLALGNTIYF
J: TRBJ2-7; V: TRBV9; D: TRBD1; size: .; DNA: TGTGCCAGCAGCGCCGGGGACAGCTTCTCCTACGAGCAGTACTTC; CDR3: CASSAGDSFSYEQYF
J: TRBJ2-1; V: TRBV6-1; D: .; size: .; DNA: TGTGCCAGCAGTGATCCCCCGGACAAGTCCGAGCAGTTCTTC; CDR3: CASSDPPDKSEQFF
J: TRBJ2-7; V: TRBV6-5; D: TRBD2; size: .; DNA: TGTGCCAGCAGTTACGGGACTAGCGGACACTACGAGCAGTACTTC; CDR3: CASSYGTSGHYEQYF
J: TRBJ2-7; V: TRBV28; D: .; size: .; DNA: TGTGCCAGCAGGCCGCCTGTTGAGTACGAGCAGTACTTC; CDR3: CASRPPVEYEQYF
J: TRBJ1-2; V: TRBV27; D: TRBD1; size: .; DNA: TGTGCCAGCAGTTCAGGGGGTGCCTACACCTTC; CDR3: CASSSGGAYTF
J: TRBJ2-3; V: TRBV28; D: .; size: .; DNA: TGTGCCAGCAGGTCCGGTCAGGGAGATACGCAGTATTTT; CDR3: CASRSGQGDTQYF
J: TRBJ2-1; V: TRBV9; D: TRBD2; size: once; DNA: TGTGCCAGCAGCGTAGTGGGACTAGCCAGTGATTGGGAGCAGTTCTTC; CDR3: CASSVVGLASDWEQFF
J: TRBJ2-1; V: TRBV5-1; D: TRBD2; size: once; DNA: TGCGCCAGCAGCTTGGGTGGGAGGGCCTACAATGAGCAGTTCTTC; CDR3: CASSLGGRAYNEQFF
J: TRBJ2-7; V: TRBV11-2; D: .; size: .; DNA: TGTGCCAGCAGCTTTACGTCAGCTCTAACAGGAACCCGCTCCTACGAGCAGTACTTC; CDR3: CASSFTSALTGTRSYEQYF
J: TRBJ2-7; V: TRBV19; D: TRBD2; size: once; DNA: TGTGCCAGTAGTCCCAAGCGGGAGAGGAACGAGCAGTACTTC; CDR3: CASSPKRERNEQYF
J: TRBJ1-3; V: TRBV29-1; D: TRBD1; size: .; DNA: TGCAGCTTCGTGACAGGGGATGGAAACACCATATATTTT; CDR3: CSFVTGDGNTIYF
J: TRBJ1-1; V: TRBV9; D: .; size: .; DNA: TGTGCCAGCAGCCCCGGGACATACTTTGAAGCTTTCTTT; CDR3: CASSPGTYFEAFF
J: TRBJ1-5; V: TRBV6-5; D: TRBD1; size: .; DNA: TGTGCCAGCAGTTACCTAGGGACAGGCAGCAATCAGCCCCAGCATTTT; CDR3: CASSYLGTGSNQPQHF
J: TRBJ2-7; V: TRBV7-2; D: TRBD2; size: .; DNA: TGTGCCAGCAGCTTAGGAGCTAGCGGCACCTACGAGCAGTACTTC; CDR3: CASSLGASGTYEQYF
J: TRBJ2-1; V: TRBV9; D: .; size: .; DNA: TGTGCCAGCAGCGTACAATCTTTAATGGGGGGAGGTGAGCAGTTCTTC; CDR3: CASSVQSLMGGGEQFF
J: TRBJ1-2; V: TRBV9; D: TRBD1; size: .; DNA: TGTGCCAGCAGCGTATCCTGGGACAGGGGAAACTATGGCTACACCTTC; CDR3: CASSVSWDRGNYGYTF
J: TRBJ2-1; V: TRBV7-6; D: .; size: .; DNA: TGTGCCAGCAGCCGAACACTCCTCCCGGCGGGCGATACCTACAATGAGCAGTTCTTC; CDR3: CASSRTLLPAGDTYNEQFF
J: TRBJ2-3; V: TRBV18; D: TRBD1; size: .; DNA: TGTGCCAGCTCACCATCAATACAGGGGCTGAATTCGGATACGCAGTATTTT; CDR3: CASSPSIQGLNSDTQYF
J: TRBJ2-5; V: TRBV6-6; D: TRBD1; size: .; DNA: TGTGCCAGCTCATATAGGGACAGGGGGATAGAGACCCAGTACTTC; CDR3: CASSYRDRGIETQYF
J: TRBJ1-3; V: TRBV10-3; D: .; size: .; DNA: TGTGCCATCAGTGAGGCACTGCCGGCCTCTGGAAACACCATATATTTT; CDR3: CAISEALPASGNTIYF